These 10 T cell receptor beta chains came from one sample sequenced in a study of vaccination and CD4 T cells after COVID-19. Noted treatment: roughly 10-day PBMC culture with coronavirus spike peptide pools or control peptides (ViraFEST assay). Ahead of the COVID-19 pandemic (2011-2018), the CD4+ T cells of the unexposed donor were collected. The Oncomine TCR Beta short-read assay sequenced DNA from cultured CD4+ T cells. MiXCR, run by TCRdb on the PCR reads, gives a single entry per CDR3 protein. The sample records thousands of distinct CDR3 sequences, less than 60% being singletons. Antigens for these TCRs are unknown. Material for sequencing was CD4+ T cells from blood, cultured in vitro. The receptors stem from a human donor in good health.

The CDR3 DNA is TGTGCCAGCAGCTTGGACAGGGTGGCCGGGGCCAACGTCCTGACTTTC. Protein product: CASSLDRVAGANVLTF. The chain joins TRBV5-4 to TRBJ2-6; weak D call: TRBD1 (6 bases). V lost 0 bases and J 4 bases, leaving 11 bases between the germline ends. CDR3 size: 16 residues. Germline loops: CDR1 SGHNT, CDR2 YYREEE (reference sequence).

V is TRBV2 and J is TRBJ2-5; 8 bases map to TRBD1. CDR3 length equals 14 residues. Per germline, CDR1 SNHLY and CDR2 FYNNEI. V gave up 9 bases and J gave up 4 bases; unmatched junction bases: 10. Here the CDR3 reads CARRLNTGGETQYF. In nucleotides, the CDR3 is TGTGCCAGACGGCTGAACACAGGGGGAGAGACCCAGTACTTC.

This chain joins TRBV11-2 and TRBJ2-7; TRBD1 aligns across 9 bases. CDR1 and CDR2 (germline): SGHAT, FQNNGV. Trimming removed 6 bases from V and 5 bases from J; junction bases left unmatched: 11. The CDR3 has 15 residues. This CDR3 reads CASRITGTGNHEQYF. The CDR3 DNA sequence: TGTGCCAGCAGAATCACCGGGACAGGGAACCACGAGCAGTACTTC.

A few counts support this clonotype. J is TRBJ2-3 and V is TRBV20-1; 9 bases are shared with TRBD2. Germline trimming cut 2 bases from V and 5 bases from J; bases unmatched to any gene: 5. Germline V lookup: CDR1 DFQATT, CDR2 SNEGSKA (reference sequence). The CDR3 length is 14 residues. CDR3 DNA sequence: TGCAGTGCTAGAAGGACTAGCGTCTTAGATACGCAGTATTTT. Protein sequence: CSARRTSVLDTQYF.

This chain uses TRBV5-4 with TRBJ2-5, with D tentatively TRBD1 or TRBD2 (6 bases each). This CDR3 is built from 16 residues. Germline V gives CDR1 SGHNT, CDR2 YYREEE (reference sequence). The germline V and J ends were trimmed by 3 bases and 2 bases, with 17 bases remaining between them. The CDR3 loop is CASSSLGGPGQETQYF. The DNA for the CDR3 is TGTGCCAGCAGCTCGTTGGGGGGCCCGGGACAAGAGACCCAGTACTTC.

This clonotype has a single count. The V gene is TRBV18, the J gene TRBJ1-2; D is unresolved. V dropped 3 bases and J dropped 6 bases, with 8 bases sitting between them. The CDR3 consists of 12 residues. Per germline, CDR1 KGHSH and CDR2 LQKENI. CDR3 in amino acids: CASSPDDHGYTF. In DNA form, the CDR3 reads TGTGCCAGCTCACCGGACGACCATGGCTACACCTTC.

V is TRBV28 and J is TRBJ2-2; 7 nucleotides agree with TRBD1. V dropped 3 bases and J dropped 3; count of bases not matched to a gene: 10. The CDR3 has 17 residues. CDR1 MDHEN and CDR2 SYDVKM come from the germline V gene. The DNA of the CDR3 is TGTGCCAGCAGTTTCCCCCTCGGGACAGTACACACCGGGGAGCTGTTTTTT. Translated, it gives CASSFPLGTVHTGELFF.

The rearrangement uses TRBV29-1 and TRBJ2-3, with 7 bases lining up with TRBD1. Per the germline V gene, CDR1 is SQVTM and CDR2 is ANQGSEA. The CDR3 length is 15 residues. Trimming removed 6 bases from V and 0 bases from J; junction bases left unmatched: 9. CDR3 amino acids: CSVDPTGSSTDTQYF. For the CDR3, the DNA is TGCAGCGTGGATCCGACAGGGTCTAGCACAGATACGCAGTATTTT.

DNA of the CDR3: TGTGCCAGCAGTGAATCCCCCCAGGGCTACACCTTC. Encoded protein: CASSESPQGYTF. This sequence joins TRBV25-1 and TRBJ1-2; unclear D gene. Germline V gene data show CDR1 as MGHDK and CDR2 as SYGVNS. The V and J ends lost 1 base and 8 bases respectively, with 8 bases between them. The CDR3 totals 12 residues.

The chain uses TRBV6-2 or TRBV6-3 and TRBJ2-3; D is undetermined. V lost 2 bases to trimming and J lost 0 bases, with 9 bases between them. The CDR3 extends over 15 amino acids. CDR1 and CDR2 (germline): MNHEY, SVGEGT. The CDR3: CASSYLATSTDTQYF. CDR3 in DNA: TGTGCCAGCAGTTACCTCGCTACCAGCACAGATACGCAGTATTTT.